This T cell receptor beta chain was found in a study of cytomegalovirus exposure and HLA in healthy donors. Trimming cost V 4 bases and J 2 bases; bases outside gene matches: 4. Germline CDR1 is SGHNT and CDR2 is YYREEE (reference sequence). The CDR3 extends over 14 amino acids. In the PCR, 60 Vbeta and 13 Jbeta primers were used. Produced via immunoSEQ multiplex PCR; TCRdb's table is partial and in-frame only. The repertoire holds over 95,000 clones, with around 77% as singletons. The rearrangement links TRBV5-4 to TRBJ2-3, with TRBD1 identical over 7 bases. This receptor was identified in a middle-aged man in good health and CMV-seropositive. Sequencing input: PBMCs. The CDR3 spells CASSRGGDTDTQYF. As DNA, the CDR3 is TGTGCCAGCAGCAGAGGGGGCGACACAGATACGCAGTATTTT.